The rows below give T cell receptor beta chains drawn from one sample of a study of T cell responses to AZD1222 COVID-19 vaccine. Sequenced by immunoSEQ multiplex PCR; TCRdb stores in-frame clones only, minus some. Of approximately 150,000 clones in the sample, around 90% were seen once. The sample was peripheral blood, taken 28 days after the second AZD1222 dose. The source is an adult who received the AZD1222 COVID-19 vaccine. CDR3s include the opening cysteine and the closing phenylalanine or tryptophan. Each record gives: V gene, J gene, D gene, clone size, CDR3 DNA, CDR3 protein. A D gene is named only where the DNA matches it firmly. Rows give clone size only sometimes, using once, few, many, or a class for an expanded clone.

v_gene: TRBV29-1
j_gene: TRBJ1-1
d_gene: .
abundance: .
CDR3nt: TGCAGCGTTGAGCTGGGGCTCTTGAACACTGAAGCTTTCTTT
CDR3aa: CSVELGLLNTEAFF

v_gene: TRBV7-8
j_gene: TRBJ2-7
d_gene: .
abundance: once
CDR3nt: TGTGCCAGCAGCTTAGCTGCAGACGGACTCGCCGAGCAGTACTTC
CDR3aa: CASSLAADGLAEQYF

v_gene: TRBV21-1
j_gene: TRBJ2-1
d_gene: .
abundance: .
CDR3nt: TGTGCCAGCAGCAAAGCGAGGACTAGCGGGGGCGAGAGGGACAATGAGCAGTTCTTC
CDR3aa: CASSKARTSGGERDNEQFF

v_gene: TRBV19
j_gene: TRBJ1-5
d_gene: .
abundance: .
CDR3nt: TGTGCCAGTCAAGTAGGGCTTCAGCCCCAGCATTTT
CDR3aa: CASQVGLQPQHF

v_gene: TRBV18
j_gene: TRBJ2-6
d_gene: .
abundance: .
CDR3nt: TGTGCCAGCTCACTGAAGTGGGGGGCCAACGTCCTGACTTTC
CDR3aa: CASSLKWGANVLTF

v_gene: TRBV30
j_gene: TRBJ1-3
d_gene: .
abundance: .
CDR3nt: TGTGCCTGGGCATCCGGGCTACTGGGGAACACCATATATTTT
CDR3aa: CAWASGLLGNTIYF

v_gene: TRBV19
j_gene: TRBJ1-2
d_gene: .
abundance: .
CDR3nt: TGTGCCAGTAGCCCCCAGGCTAACTATGGCTACACCTTC
CDR3aa: CASSPQANYGYTF

v_gene: TRBV30
j_gene: TRBJ1-5
d_gene: .
abundance: .
CDR3nt: TGTGCCTGGAGTGGCCGCCGAAATCAGCCCCAGCATTTT
CDR3aa: CAWSGRRNQPQHF

v_gene: TRBV30
j_gene: TRBJ1-6
d_gene: .
abundance: .
CDR3nt: TGTGCCTGGAGCAGCCCGGGGAGCGAGCGGTCACCCCTCCACTTT
CDR3aa: CAWSSPGSERSPLHF

v_gene: TRBV11-2
j_gene: TRBJ2-3
d_gene: TRBD2
abundance: .
CDR3nt: TGTGCCAGCAGCTTAGGTGCACTAGCGGGCGGTAGCACAGATACGCAGTATTTT
CDR3aa: CASSLGALAGGSTDTQYF

v_gene: TRBV2
j_gene: TRBJ2-5
d_gene: TRBD1
abundance: .
CDR3nt: TGTGCCAGCGCCGGGACAGGGGGCCCAGAGACCCAGTACTTC
CDR3aa: CASAGTGGPETQYF

v_gene: TRBV9
j_gene: TRBJ1-6
d_gene: .
abundance: .
CDR3nt: TGTGCCAGCAGCCCCCTCCCCTATGAGGATAATTCACCCCTCCACTTT
CDR3aa: CASSPLPYEDNSPLHF

v_gene: TRBV13
j_gene: TRBJ1-1
d_gene: .
abundance: .
CDR3nt: TGTGCCAGCAGCTTAAACTCGGGGGGGTTGAGTGAAGCTTTCTTT
CDR3aa: CASSLNSGGLSEAFF

v_gene: TRBV7-9
j_gene: TRBJ1-2
d_gene: .
abundance: .
CDR3nt: TGTGCCAGCAGCTTATTACGGATGGATGGCTACACCTTC
CDR3aa: CASSLLRMDGYTF

v_gene: TRBV4-3
j_gene: TRBJ2-7
d_gene: TRBD1
abundance: few
CDR3nt: TGCGCCAGCAGCCAAGATTGGGACAGCTCCTACGAGCAGTACTTC
CDR3aa: CASSQDWDSSYEQYF

v_gene: TRBV6-5
j_gene: TRBJ1-6
d_gene: TRBD1
abundance: once
CDR3nt: TGTGCCAGCAGGTCGACAGGGTTAAATTCACCCCTCCACTTT
CDR3aa: CASRSTGLNSPLHF

v_gene: TRBV5-1
j_gene: TRBJ1-6
d_gene: .
abundance: .
CDR3nt: TGCGCCAGCAGCTTGGATGGACAGTCTAATTCACCCCTCCACTTT
CDR3aa: CASSLDGQSNSPLHF

v_gene: TRBV18
j_gene: TRBJ1-3
d_gene: .
abundance: .
CDR3nt: TGTGCCAGCTCAGCGGACAGTCTTGGGTCTGGAAACACCATATATTTT
CDR3aa: CASSADSLGSGNTIYF

v_gene: TRBV24-1
j_gene: TRBJ2-3
d_gene: .
abundance: .
CDR3nt: TGTGCCACCCGAGAGGGGGGTAGCACAGATACGCAGTATTTT
CDR3aa: CATREGGSTDTQYF

v_gene: TRBV7-2
j_gene: TRBJ2-7
d_gene: TRBD2
abundance: .
CDR3nt: TGTGCCAGCAGCTTCCCCAGCGGGAGCGAGCAGTACTTC
CDR3aa: CASSFPSGSEQYF

v_gene: TRBV28
j_gene: TRBJ1-2
d_gene: .
abundance: .
CDR3nt: TGTGCCAGCAGTCTACGGGGGGGCTACACCTTC
CDR3aa: CASSLRGGYTF

v_gene: TRBV6-5
j_gene: TRBJ2-2
d_gene: TRBD2
abundance: once
CDR3nt: TGTGCCAGCAGTCGGGGGGACTACACCGGGGAGCTGTTTTTT
CDR3aa: CASSRGDYTGELFF

v_gene: TRBV6-2/TRBV6-3
j_gene: TRBJ2-5
d_gene: .
abundance: .
CDR3nt: TGTGCCAGCAGTTACACCACGGACAGAACCCAGTACTTC
CDR3aa: CASSYTTDRTQYF

v_gene: TRBV28
j_gene: TRBJ1-5
d_gene: .
abundance: once
CDR3nt: TGTGCCAGCATAAGACAGTATAGCAATCAGCCCCAGCATTTT
CDR3aa: CASIRQYSNQPQHF